This T cell receptor beta chain was captured by sequencing in a study of CD4+ T cells in melanoma. Sequencing was performed with immunoSEQ multiplex PCR; in TCRdb, only in-frame clones are kept and a portion is missing. The sample has tens of thousands of clones; roughly 69% are singletons. Concerning this clone: Its specificity is not known.

Points from the study as a whole: CD8+ T cell, macrophage and B cell function reportedly correlated with neoantigen-specific CD4+ T cells. Diverse differentiation states were reported for melanoma neoantigen-specific CD4+ T cells.

Trimming removed 2 bases from V and 3 bases from J, with 13 bases in between. CDR1 KGHSH and CDR2 LQKENI come from the germline V gene. This CDR3 spans 15 amino acids. The material sequenced was tumor tissue. The TCR originated in a human donor with melanoma. This chain connects TRBV18 to TRBJ1-1; D is uncertain. CDR3 protein: CASSPSLGVDTEAFF. As DNA, the CDR3 is TGTGCCAGCTCACCAAGCCTGGGAGTGGACACTGAAGCTTTCTTT. The whole variable domain, remainder taken from reference TRBV18 and TRBJ1-1, is NAGVMQNPRHLVRRRGQEARLRCSPMKGHSHVYWYRQLPEEGLKFMVYLQKENIIDESGMPKERFSAEFPKEGPSILRIQQVVRGDSAAYFCASSPSLGVDTEAFFGQGTRLTVV.